A single sample is the source of the 27 T cell receptor beta chains below, sequenced in a study of CD8+ T cells in alopecia areata (dated by TCRdb to 2016 to 2019). Libraries came from the immunoSEQ multiplex PCR assay. To provide template for TCR sequencing, every sample had RNA extracted and reverse transcribed into cDNA. The table comes from immuneACCESS by way of TCRdb, which keeps in-frame sequences with V and J called. Part of the clones is missing from these tables; in studies checked, under half for an unresolved V gene and the rest for unknown reasons. The sample data list over 150,000 clones, and 50% to 70% of these were observed just once. 1.7% of the sample rests with the top ten. The time point label on this specimen signifies: baseline before oral tofacitinib. The specimen was CD4+ T cells sorted from blood, collected at week 0. These receptors originate from a human donor with alopecia areata.

The V and J genes are TRBV30 and TRBJ1-4; 7 bases map to TRBD1. V lost 3 bases, J lost 4 bases, and 2 bases stayed unmatched. CDR1 is GTSNPN and CDR2 is SVGIG in the germline V gene (reference sequence). The length of the CDR3 is 13 residues. The CDR3 is CAWRGQINEKLFF. In nucleotides, the CDR3 is TGTGCCTGGAGGGGACAGATTAATGAAAAACTGTTTTTT.

The chain is built from TRBV11-1 and TRBJ1-1, with TRBD1 as a possible D gene (5 bases). Germline CDR1 reads SGHAT; CDR2 reads FQDESV (reference sequence). The CDR3 loop spans 13 amino acids. The ends were cut back, 5 bases at V and 1 base at J, with 8 bases in the middle. The CDR3 protein is CASSRDGNTEAFF. In DNA, the CDR3 is TGTGCCAGCAGCCGGGACGGGAACACTGAAGCTTTCTTT.

The chain recombines TRBV29-1 with TRBJ2-5; D is possibly TRBD2 (6 bases). The germline V gene has CDR1 SQVTM and CDR2 ANQGSEA. The CDR3 totals 12 residues. In nucleotides, the CDR3 is TGCAGTGGGAGCGGGCTTAAAGAGACCCAGTACTTC. Its translation: CSGSGLKETQYF. Combining the CDR3 with reference TRBV29-1 and TRBJ2-5 gives the whole variable domain SAVISQKPSRDICQRGTSLTIQCQVDSQVTMMFWYRQQPGQSLTLIATANQGSEATYESGFVIDKFPISRPNLTFSTLTVSNMSPEDSSIYLCSGSGLKETQYFGPGTRLLVL.

The gene calls are TRBV15 and TRBJ2-2; 9 bases map to TRBD1. The CDR3 spans 18 residues. Germline-derived CDR1 and CDR2 are LNHNV and YYDKDF (reference sequence). V lost 3 bases and J lost 7; bases outside the gene matches: 15. The CDR3 loop is CATSRSFNPGQGGGELFF. In DNA, the CDR3 is TGTGCCACCAGCAGGTCCTTTAATCCGGGACAGGGCGGCGGGGAGCTGTTTTTT.

About this clone itself: The junction differs from germline at one of its ends, possibly a read error. This chain joins TRBV2 and TRBJ2-3; a weak D match, TRBD1 (5 bases). The CDR3 runs 15 residues. The germline gives CDR1 SNHLY, CDR2 FYNNEI. CDR3 region: CASGRQGYGTDTQYF. For the CDR3, the DNA is TGTGCCAGCGGAAGGCAGGGTTATGGCACGGATACGCAGTATTTT.

The CDR3 DNA sequence: TGTGCCAGCAGCGGAACAGGCTTAGGGGGTGAGACTACGCAGTATTTT. As protein: CASSGTGLGGETTQYF. The chain employs TRBV11-2 and TRBJ2-3; a weak D match, TRBD1 (6 bases). V was cut by 5 bases and J by 8 bases, with 23 bases left in between. The CDR3 spans 16 residues. Looked up from germline, CDR1 is SGHAT and CDR2 is FQNNGV. The whole variable domain, remainder taken from reference TRBV11-2 and TRBJ2-3, is EAGVAQSPRYKIIEKRQSVAFWCNPISGHATLYWYQQILGQGPKLLIQFQNNGVVDDSQLPKDRFSAERLKGVDSTLKIQPAKLEDSAVYLCASSGTGLGGETTQYFGPGTRLTVL.

This clone was seen just once. The chain employs TRBV9 and TRBJ1-1; possibly TRBD1 for D (6 bases). This CDR3 has 14 amino acids. CDR1 SGDLS and CDR2 YYNGEE come from the germline V gene. Deletions cut 4 bases from V and 6 bases from J, with 16 bases between. The CDR3: CASSTRQVGPEAFF. The CDR3, as DNA: TGTGCCAGCAGCACCCGACAGGTGGGCCCTGAAGCTTTCTTT.

The rearrangement links TRBV23-1 to TRBJ1-1, with 10 positions matching TRBD1. TRBV23-1 is recorded as an ORF, its role being uncertain. Trimming removed 6 bases from V and 3 bases from J; junction bases left unmatched: 13. There are 17 residues in the CDR3. CDR3 nucleotide sequence: TGCGCCAGCAGACCTCCGGGACAGGGGAAGGTCGACACTGAAGCTTTCTTT. It codes for CASRPPGQGKVDTEAFF.

The chain uses TRBV4-3 and TRBJ1-6, with unresolved D. The germline V gene has CDR1 LGHNA and CDR2 YSLEER. CDR3 length equals 16 residues. Trimming cost V 0 bases and J 7 bases, with 13 bases left between them. CDR3 in DNA: TGCGCCAGCAGCCAAGAATTCCTGGATGCAAATTCACCCCTCCACTTT. Protein product: CASSQEFLDANSPLHF.

This clone showed up just once. The chain carries TRBV30 and TRBJ2-5, with TRBD1 identical over 9 bases. The CDR3 runs to 13 residues. Germline assignment: CDR1 GTSNPN and CDR2 SVGIG (reference sequence). Germline trimming cut 3 bases from V and 5 bases from J; bases unmatched to any gene: 4. Here the CDR3 reads CAWRGQGTETQYF. The CDR3 region has the DNA TGTGCCTGGAGGGGACAGGGCACGGAGACCCAGTACTTC.

Concerning this clone: This CDR3 is also generated by other DNA sequences in the sample. The chain has TRBV29-1 and TRBJ1-1, with D unclear. The CDR3 runs 13 residues. Trimming stripped 1 base from V and 0 bases from J, with 6 bases between. The germline CDR1 and CDR2 sequences are SQVTM and ANQGSEA. CDR3 in DNA: TGCAGCGTTGAAGTGGGTATGAACACTGAAGCTTTCTTT. This translates into CSVEVGMNTEAFF.

The chain recombines TRBV6-1 with TRBJ1-2, with D unresolved. CDR3 size: 13 residues. V was pared by 6 bases and J by 4 bases, with 12 bases between. Germline CDR1 and CDR2: MNHNS and SASEGT. CDR3 nucleotide sequence: TGTGCCAGCAGAGACAATTGGGGCTATGGCTACACCTTC. Translating gives CASRDNWGYGYTF.

The table lists this clone with a few counts. Additional DNA sequences in this sample encode the identical CDR3. This chain uses TRBV15 with TRBJ2-1, with D maybe TRBD1 (5 bases). Trimming removed 2 bases from V and 1 base from J, with 6 bases in between. CDR3 length equals 14 residues. CDR1 LNHNV and CDR2 YYDKDF come from the germline V gene (reference sequence). CDR3 DNA sequence: TGTGCCACCAGCAGACAGGGTTCCTACAATGAGCAGTTCTTC. This codes for CATSRQGSYNEQFF.

This sequence joins TRBV29-1 and TRBJ2-3; 7 positions match TRBD1. The CDR3 has 14 amino acids. CDR1 and CDR2 from the germline V gene are SQVTM and ANQGSEA. V lost 6 bases, J lost 3 bases, and 9 bases stayed unmatched. The CDR3 reads CSVRKGGLTDTQYF. In nucleotides, the CDR3 is TGCAGCGTCCGAAAAGGGGGCTTAACAGATACGCAGTATTTT.

The rearrangement uses TRBV12-5 and TRBJ1-5; no definite D call. The germline gives CDR1 LGHNT, CDR2 FRNRAP. The CDR3 is 14 amino acids. The ends were cut back, 6 bases at V and 1 base at J, with 10 bases in the middle. This CDR3 is CASGTAGSNQPQHF. The CDR3 bases are TGTGCTAGTGGGACGGCCGGGAGCAATCAGCCCCAGCATTTT.

This clone was found a few times. The J gene is TRBJ2-7, the V gene TRBV5-1; no firm D call. With 0 bases removed from V and 4 bases from J, the gap between germline ends came to 11 bases. The germline V gene has CDR1 SGHRS and CDR2 YFSETQ. CDR3 size: 14 residues. This CDR3 is CASSLVLSGYEQYF. CDR3 DNA: TGCGCCAGCAGCTTGGTACTCAGTGGTTACGAGCAGTACTTC.

This clone was detected only a few times. This chain links TRBV29-1 with TRBJ2-6, with 7 bases aligning to TRBD1. The V and J ends lost 3 bases and 1 base, in that order; junction bases with no gene match: 6. CDR3 length: 16 residues. From germline, CDR1 is SQVTM and CDR2 ANQGSEA. The CDR3 spells CSVEGTEQSGANVLTF. CDR3 coding DNA: TGCAGCGTTGAGGGGACAGAGCAATCTGGGGCCAACGTCCTGACTTTC.

A few counts support this clone. This chain joins TRBV10-3 and TRBJ1-2; 7 nucleotides agree with TRBD1. CDR3 length equals 19 residues. V shed 0 bases and J 4 bases; nucleotides not matched to a gene: 17. Germline CDR1 reads ENHRY; CDR2 reads SYGVKD. DNA for the CDR3: TGTGCCATCAGTGAGTCGACGAGACAGGGTGGTTCGGGGTCCTATGGCTACACCTTC. Amino acids: CAISESTRQGGSGSYGYTF.

The V and J genes are TRBV2 and TRBJ2-7; D remains ambiguous. Germline CDR1 and CDR2: SNHLY and FYNNEI. The CDR3 covers 13 residues. Between the trimmed V and J ends, which lost 5 bases and 2 bases, there was a span of 10 bases. CDR3 bases: TGTGCCAGCAGTACCAACCCTGCCTACGAGCAGTACTTC. Translated, it gives CASSTNPAYEQYF.

This clone was found a few times. The chain links TRBV5-1 to TRBJ2-3; 9 nucleotides match TRBD2. Germline values: CDR1 SGHRS, CDR2 YFSETQ. The CDR3 sequence is 15 residues long. The ends lost 2 bases at V and 4 bases at J; junction bases unmatched: 5. The CDR3 DNA is TGCGCCAGCAGCTTTCAAGCGGGGGGATCAGATACGCAGTATTTT. Amino acids: CASSFQAGGSDTQYF.

CDR3 sequence reads: CASSPGQGTDTQYF. DNA for the CDR3: TGCGCCAGCAGCCCGGGACAGGGCACAGATACGCAGTATTTT. The chain is built from TRBV5-1 and TRBJ2-3; TRBD1 matches at 8 bases. The germline V gene has CDR1 SGHRS and CDR2 YFSETQ. CDR3 length: 14 amino acids. V trimming: 4 bases; J trimming: 1 base; junction bases outside the gene matches: 2.

This clone was seen a single time. The J gene is TRBJ1-4, the V gene TRBV29-1; TRBD1 aligns across 8 bases. CDR3 length equals 13 residues. From germline, CDR1 is SQVTM and CDR2 ANQGSEA. V shed 4 bases and J 8 bases; nucleotides not matched to a gene: 6. The CDR3 sequence: CSVGKDRDEKLFF. For the CDR3, the DNA is TGCAGCGTTGGGAAGGACAGGGACGAAAAACTGTTTTTT.

The chain links TRBV30 to TRBJ2-1; 11 nucleotides match TRBD2. The V gene's germline CDR1 is GTSNPN and CDR2 SVGIG (reference sequence). This CDR3 is 16 amino acids long. Germline trimming cut 3 bases from V and 9 bases from J; bases unmatched to any gene: 13. CDR3 sequence: CAWSAALAGALGEQFF. CDR3 DNA: TGTGCCTGGAGCGCCGCACTAGCGGGGGCCCTAGGTGAGCAGTTCTTC.

This clone has a count of ten or more. The J gene is TRBJ2-6, the V gene TRBV6-5, with D hard to call. Trimming took off 4 bases at V and 4 bases at J, with 5 bases between the two ends. The CDR3 length is 13 residues. CDR1 and CDR2 from the germline V gene are MNHEY and SVGAGI. The CDR3 DNA reads as TGTGCCAGCAGTTTGGCAGGGGCCAACGTCCTGACTTTC. This translates into CASSLAGANVLTF.

This clone appeared once. The rearrangement links TRBV30 to TRBJ1-2; D might be TRBD1 (5 bases). V shed 2 bases and J shed 4 bases, with 14 bases lying between them. This CDR3 is built from 14 residues. CDR1 GTSNPN and CDR2 SVGIG come from the germline V gene (reference sequence). CDR3 sequence reads: CAWSNPRQSYGYTF. The CDR3 region has the DNA TGTGCCTGGAGTAATCCGAGACAGAGCTATGGCTACACCTTC.

This clone has only a few counts. J is TRBJ2-7 and V is TRBV2; no firm D call. V lost 6 bases, J lost 7 bases, and 10 bases lay in between. Germline CDR1 is SNHLY and CDR2 is FYNNEI. The CDR3 is 11 amino acids. The chain's CDR3 is CASSGPVEQYF. CDR3 in DNA: TGTGCCAGCAGCGGACCGGTGGAGCAGTACTTC.

This chain connects TRBV25-1 to TRBJ1-6; 8 nucleotides line up with TRBD1. The CDR3 has 13 residues. J lost 7 bases, V lost 7 bases, and 3 bases had no gene match. CDR1 and CDR2 (germline): MGHDK, SYGVNS. The CDR3 loop is CASKGQGNSPLHF. In DNA, the CDR3 is TGTGCCAGCAAAGGACAGGGAAATTCACCCCTCCACTTT. Supplemented by reference TRBV25-1 and TRBJ1-6, the full variable domain reads EADIYQTPRYLVIGTGKKITLECSQTMGHDKMYWYQQDPGMELHLIHYSYGVNSTEKGDLSSESTVSRIRTEHFPLTLESARPSHTSQYLCASKGQGNSPLHFGNGTRLTVT.